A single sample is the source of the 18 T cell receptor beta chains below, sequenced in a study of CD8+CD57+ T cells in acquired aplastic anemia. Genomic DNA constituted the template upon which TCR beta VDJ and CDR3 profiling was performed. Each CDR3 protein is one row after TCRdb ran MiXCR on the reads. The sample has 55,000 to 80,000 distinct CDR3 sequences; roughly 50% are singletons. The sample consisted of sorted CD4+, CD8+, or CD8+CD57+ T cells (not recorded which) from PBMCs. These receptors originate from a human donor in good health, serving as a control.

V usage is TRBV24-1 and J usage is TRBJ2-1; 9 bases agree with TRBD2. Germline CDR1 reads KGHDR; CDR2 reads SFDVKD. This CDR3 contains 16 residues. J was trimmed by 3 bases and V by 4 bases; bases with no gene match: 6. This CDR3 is CATSDLRLADYNEQFF. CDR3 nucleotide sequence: TGTGCCACCAGTGACTTAAGACTAGCGGACTACAATGAGCAGTTCTTC.

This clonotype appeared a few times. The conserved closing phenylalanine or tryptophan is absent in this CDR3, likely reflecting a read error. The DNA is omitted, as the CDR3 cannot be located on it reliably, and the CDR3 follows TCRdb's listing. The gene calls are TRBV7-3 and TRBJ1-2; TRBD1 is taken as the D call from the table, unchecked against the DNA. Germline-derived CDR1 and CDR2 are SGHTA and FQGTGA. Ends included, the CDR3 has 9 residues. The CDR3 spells CASSQSVGL.

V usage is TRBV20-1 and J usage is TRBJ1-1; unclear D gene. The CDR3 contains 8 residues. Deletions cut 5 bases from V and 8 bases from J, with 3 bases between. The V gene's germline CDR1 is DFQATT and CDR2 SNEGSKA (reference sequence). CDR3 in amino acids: CSAAEAFF. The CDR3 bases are TGCAGTGCTGCGGAAGCTTTCTTT.

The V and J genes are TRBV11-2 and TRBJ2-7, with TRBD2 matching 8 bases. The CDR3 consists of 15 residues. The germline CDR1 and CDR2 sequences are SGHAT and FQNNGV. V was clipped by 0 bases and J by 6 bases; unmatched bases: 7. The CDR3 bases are TGTGCCAGCAGCTTAGACCCGGGGGGGGTATCCGAGCAGTACTTC. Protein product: CASSLDPGGVSEQYF.

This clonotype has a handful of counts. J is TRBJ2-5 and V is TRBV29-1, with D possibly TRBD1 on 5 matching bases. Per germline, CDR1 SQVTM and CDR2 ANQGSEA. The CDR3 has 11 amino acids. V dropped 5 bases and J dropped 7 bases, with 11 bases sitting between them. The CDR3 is CSVLTQGTQYF. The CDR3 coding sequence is TGCAGCGTTTTAACCCAGGGGACCCAGTACTTC.

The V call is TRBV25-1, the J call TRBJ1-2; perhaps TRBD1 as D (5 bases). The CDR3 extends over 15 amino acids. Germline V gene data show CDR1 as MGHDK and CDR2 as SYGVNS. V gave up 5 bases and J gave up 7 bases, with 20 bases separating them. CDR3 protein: CASSIPGNPLGGYTF. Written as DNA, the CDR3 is TGTGCCAGCAGTATACCAGGGAATCCTCTTGGTGGCTACACCTTC.

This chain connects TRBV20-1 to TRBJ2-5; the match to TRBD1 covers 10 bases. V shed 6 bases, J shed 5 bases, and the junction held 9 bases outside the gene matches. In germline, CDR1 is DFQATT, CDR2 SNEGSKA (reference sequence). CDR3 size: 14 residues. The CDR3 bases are TGCAGTGCCAAGGTGACAGGGGGCCGGGAGACCCAGTACTTC. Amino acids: CSAKVTGGRETQYF.

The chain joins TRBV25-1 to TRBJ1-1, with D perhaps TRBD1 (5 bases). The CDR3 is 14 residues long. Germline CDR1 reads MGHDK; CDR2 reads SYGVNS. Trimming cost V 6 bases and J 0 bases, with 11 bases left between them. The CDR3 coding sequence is TGTGCCAGCAGGGAGGGACCGATGAACACTGAAGCTTTCTTT. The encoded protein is CASREGPMNTEAFF.

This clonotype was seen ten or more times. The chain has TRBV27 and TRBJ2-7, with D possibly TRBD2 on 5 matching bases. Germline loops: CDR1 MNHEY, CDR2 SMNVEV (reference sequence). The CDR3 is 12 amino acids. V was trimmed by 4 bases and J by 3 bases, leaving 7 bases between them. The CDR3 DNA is TGTGCCAGCAGTTCCACTAGCTACGAGCAGTACTTC. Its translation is CASSSTSYEQYF.

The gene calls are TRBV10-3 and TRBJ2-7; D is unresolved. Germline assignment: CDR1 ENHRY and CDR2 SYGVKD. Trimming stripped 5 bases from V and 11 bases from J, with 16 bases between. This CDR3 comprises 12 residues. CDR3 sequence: CAISRSDGDEYF. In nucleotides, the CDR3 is TGTGCCATCAGTAGATCCGACGGAGACGAGTACTTC.

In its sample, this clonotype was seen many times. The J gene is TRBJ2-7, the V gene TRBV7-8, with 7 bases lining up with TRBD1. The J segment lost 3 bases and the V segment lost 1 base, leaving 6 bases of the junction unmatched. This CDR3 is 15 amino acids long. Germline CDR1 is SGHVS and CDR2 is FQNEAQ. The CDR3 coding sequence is TGTGCCAGCAGCTTAGGGGACAGACCCTACTACGAGCAGTACTTC. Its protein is CASSLGDRPYYEQYF.

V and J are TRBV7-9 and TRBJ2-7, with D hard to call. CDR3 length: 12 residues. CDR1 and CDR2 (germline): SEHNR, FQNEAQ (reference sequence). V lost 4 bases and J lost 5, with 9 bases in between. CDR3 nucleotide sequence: TGTGCCAGCAGCTCGAGACGGAACGAGCAGTACTTC. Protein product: CASSSRRNEQYF. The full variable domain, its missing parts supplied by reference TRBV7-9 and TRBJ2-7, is DTGVSQNPRHKITKRGQNVTFRCDPISEHNRLYWYRQTLGQGPEFLTYFQNEAQLEKSRLLSDRFSAERPKGSFSTLEIQRTEQGDSAMYLCASSSRRNEQYFGPGTRLTVT.

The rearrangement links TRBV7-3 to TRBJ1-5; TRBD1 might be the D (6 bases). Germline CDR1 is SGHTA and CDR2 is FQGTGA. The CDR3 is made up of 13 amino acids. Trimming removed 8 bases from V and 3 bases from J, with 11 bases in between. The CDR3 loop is CASSRDNNQPQHF. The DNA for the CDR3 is TGTGCCAGCTCCCGGGACAACAATCAGCCCCAGCATTTT.

CDR3 amino acids: CASSSYQGITDTQYF. The CDR3 DNA reads TGTGCCAGCAGTTCATATCAGGGGATCACAGATACGCAGTATTTT. This sequence joins TRBV11-1 and TRBJ2-3, with a weak D call TRBD1 (6 bases). Trimming took 6 bases from V and 2 from J, leaving 15 bases between them. CDR3 length: 15 residues. Germline V gene lookup returns CDR1 SGHAT and CDR2 FQDESV (reference sequence).

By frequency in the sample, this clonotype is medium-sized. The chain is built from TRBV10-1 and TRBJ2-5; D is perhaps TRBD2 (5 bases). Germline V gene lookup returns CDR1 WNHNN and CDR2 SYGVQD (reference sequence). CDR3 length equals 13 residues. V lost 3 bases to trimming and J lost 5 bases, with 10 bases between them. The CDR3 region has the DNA TGCGCCAGCAGTGAAGAGGGTGGGGAGACCCAGTACTTC. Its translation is CASSEEGGETQYF.

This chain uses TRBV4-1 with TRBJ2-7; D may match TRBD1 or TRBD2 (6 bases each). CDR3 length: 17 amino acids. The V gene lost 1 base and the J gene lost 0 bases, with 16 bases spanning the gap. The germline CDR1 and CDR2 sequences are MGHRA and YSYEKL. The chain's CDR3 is CASSQGLRGPSSYEQYV. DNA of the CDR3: TGCGCCAGCAGCCAAGGGCTTCGGGGGCCCAGCTCCTACGAGCAGTACGTC.

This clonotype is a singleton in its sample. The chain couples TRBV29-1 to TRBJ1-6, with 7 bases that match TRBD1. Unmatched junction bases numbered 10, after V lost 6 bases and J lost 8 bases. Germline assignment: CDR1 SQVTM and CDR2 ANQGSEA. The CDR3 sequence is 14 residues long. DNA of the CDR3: TGCAGCGTCCGTATGACAGGGAGCGATTCACCCCTCCACTTT. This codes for CSVRMTGSDSPLHF.

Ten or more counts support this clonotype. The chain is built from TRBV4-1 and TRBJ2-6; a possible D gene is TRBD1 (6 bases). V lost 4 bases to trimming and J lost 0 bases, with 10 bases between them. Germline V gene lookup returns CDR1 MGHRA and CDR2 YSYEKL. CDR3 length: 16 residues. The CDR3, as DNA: TGCGCCAGCAGCCCGGTGACAGGCTCTGGGGCCAACGTCCTGACTTTC. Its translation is CASSPVTGSGANVLTF.